These 9 T cell receptor beta chains came from one sample sequenced in a study of T cell responses to AZD1222 COVID-19 vaccine (dated by TCRdb to about 2021). This specimen's time point label, per the study, means: about 28 days (+/-7) after the second vaccine dose. Library prep was done by the immunoSEQ multiplex PCR assay. Not all clones reach the TCRdb copy of this immuneACCESS table, which keeps in-frame sequences only. Checked studies attribute under half of the gap to unresolved V genes and leave the rest unexplained. In all, the sample holds 150,000 to 200,000 clones, and roughly 90% of those were seen once. The ten top clones hold under 4% of the sample. Sequenced here: peripheral blood, sampled 28 days after the second AZD1222 dose. All receptors come from an adult who received the AZD1222 COVID-19 vaccine.

This chain joins TRBV10-3 and TRBJ2-3; D is possibly TRBD1 or TRBD2 (5 bases each). The V gene's germline CDR1 is ENHRY and CDR2 SYGVKD. This CDR3 has 14 amino acids. The V end lost 4 bases, the J end lost 3 bases, and 11 bases lay between the germline ends. CDR3 region: CAISVGRETDTQYF. The CDR3 coding sequence is TGTGCCATCAGTGTGGGACGGGAAACAGATACGCAGTATTTT.

V and J are TRBV6-6 and TRBJ2-3, with D perhaps TRBD1 or TRBD2 (7 bases each). The V end was cut by 4 bases, the J end by 2 bases, with 13 bases between. Germline CDR1 is MNHNY and CDR2 is SVGAGI (reference sequence). This CDR3 is 15 amino acids long. The CDR3 DNA reads TGTGCCAGCAGTTTAAGCGGGACAGACACAGATACGCAGTATTTT. This encodes CASSLSGTDTDTQYF.

This chain uses TRBV24-1 with TRBJ1-2, with D perhaps TRBD1 (5 bases). CDR1 and CDR2 (germline): KGHDR, SFDVKD. The V gene lost 3 bases and the J gene lost 3 bases, with 7 bases spanning the gap. The CDR3 spans 13 residues. The CDR3 nucleotides are TGTGCCACCAGTGATGGGACGGACTATGGCTACACCTTC. It specifies CATSDGTDYGYTF.

This chain links TRBV5-1 with TRBJ2-1; no definite D call. With 1 base removed from V and 0 bases from J, the gap between germline ends came to 5 bases. The CDR3 contains 14 residues. Germline CDR1 reads SGHRS; CDR2 reads YFSETQ. The CDR3 loop is CASSLSSSYNEQFF. The CDR3 nucleotides read TGCGCCAGCAGCTTGAGTAGCTCCTACAATGAGCAGTTCTTC.

This clone was observed a single time. The rearrangement joins TRBV5-1 to TRBJ2-7; D is ambiguous. Trimming removed 5 bases from V and 6 bases from J, with 3 bases in between. This CDR3 contains 9 residues. The V gene's germline CDR1 is SGHRS and CDR2 YFSETQ. The CDR3 DNA reads TGCGCCAGCAGACTCGAGCAGTACTTC. It encodes CASRLEQYF.

The CDR3, as DNA: TGTGCCAGTAGTACTCGACTAGCGGGAGCTCCTGGGGCCAACGTCCTGACTTTC. The encoded protein is CASSTRLAGAPGANVLTF. V is TRBV19 and J is TRBJ2-6; 12 bases are shared with TRBD2. CDR3 size: 18 residues. J was trimmed by 2 bases and V by 4 bases; bases with no gene match: 6. Germline-derived CDR1 and CDR2 are LNHDA and SQIVND (reference sequence).

The chain joins TRBV19 to TRBJ1-2, with no clear D. The V and J ends lost 5 bases and 7 bases respectively, with 11 bases between them. CDR3 size: 12 residues. Germline CDR1 LNHDA, CDR2 SQIVND (reference sequence). Here the CDR3 DNA reads TGTGCCAGTAGTTTCCTCGGGGTTGGCTACACCTTC. This translates into CASSFLGVGYTF.

The DNA of the CDR3 is TGTGCCAGCAGGAGCCGAAGGGGTGGCGAGCAGTACTTC. This sequence encodes CASRSRRGGEQYF. The V call is TRBV14, the J call TRBJ2-7, with a tentative D call TRBD1 (5 bases). CDR3 length: 13 residues. Trimming left V 6 bases short and J 6 bases short, with 15 bases between. Germline V CDR1 and CDR2: SGHDN, FVKESK.

This clone is a singleton in its sample. This chain joins TRBV5-1 and TRBJ1-5; D perhaps matches TRBD1 (5 bases). There are 15 residues in the CDR3. The V end lost 0 bases, the J end lost 7 bases, and 14 bases lay between the germline ends. Germline assignment: CDR1 SGHRS and CDR2 YFSETQ. As DNA, the CDR3 is TGCGCCAGCAGCTTGGGTCAGGGAATAGGGCAGCCCCAGCATTTT. Amino acids: CASSLGQGIGQPQHF.